The 14 T cell receptor beta chains reported below all come from one sample, sequenced in a study of blood T cell repertoires in COVID-19. Profiling relied on immunoSEQ multiplex PCR, and the TCRdb table lists in-frame clones only, not all of them. The repertoire holds around 61,000 clones, with under 90% as singletons. Sequencing used peripheral blood. The receptors derive from a man in his 60s with acute or convalescent COVID-19.

The genes are TRBV30 and TRBJ2-2, with 12 bases lining up with TRBD1. In germline, CDR1 is GTSNPN, CDR2 SVGIG (reference sequence). With V trimmed by 3 bases and J by 0 bases, 17 bases remained unmatched. This CDR3 is 21 amino acids long. CDR3 loop: CAWRKGQGATVPIANTGELFF. Here the CDR3 DNA reads TGTGCCTGGAGAAAGGGACAGGGGGCAACCGTCCCTATCGCGAACACCGGGGAGCTGTTTTTT.

V usage is TRBV6-1 and J usage is TRBJ1-4; 7 bases fit TRBD1. V shed 1 base and J 8 bases; nucleotides not matched to a gene: 10. CDR1 is MNHNS, CDR2 SASEGT, per germline. This CDR3 contains 16 residues. The CDR3 coding sequence is TGTGCCAGCAGTGAAGGTGGAGGGGGCTTTGGGGAAAAACTGTTTTTT. Translated: CASSEGGGGFGEKLFF.

This chain joins TRBV5-1 and TRBJ1-2; D call uncertain. CDR1 is SGHRS, CDR2 YFSETQ, per germline. V lost 4 bases and J lost 0, with 19 bases in between. This CDR3 comprises 17 residues. The CDR3 sequence is CASSPSPRADTNYGYTF. The DNA of the CDR3 is TGCGCCAGCAGCCCGAGCCCGAGGGCGGATACTAACTATGGCTACACCTTC.

This clone was counted between two and nine times. The chain couples TRBV7-2 to TRBJ1-5; 8 bases align to TRBD1. V lost 5 bases to trimming and J lost 5 bases; unmatched junction nucleotides: 5. CDR1 is SGHTA and CDR2 is FQGNSA in the germline V gene. This CDR3 contains 14 residues. The CDR3 is CASSPTGVYQPQHF. The CDR3 coding sequence is TGTGCCAGCAGCCCGACAGGGGTTTATCAGCCCCAGCATTTT.

The chain recombines TRBV7-9 with TRBJ1-2; TRBD1 aligns across 10 bases. The CDR3 extends over 16 amino acids. Germline loops: CDR1 SEHNR, CDR2 FQNEAQ (reference sequence). Germline trimming cut 5 bases from V and 6 bases from J; bases unmatched to any gene: 12. CDR3 in amino acids: CASSTKSLGTGDGYTF. In DNA, the CDR3 is TGTGCCAGCAGCACCAAAAGCCTCGGGACAGGGGATGGCTACACCTTC.

The V and J genes are TRBV7-9 and TRBJ2-3, with 8 positions matching TRBD1. Germline loops: CDR1 SEHNR, CDR2 FQNEAQ (reference sequence). The CDR3 extends over 14 amino acids. V shed 8 bases, J shed 3 bases, and the junction held 7 bases outside the gene matches. Here the CDR3 DNA reads TGTGCCAGCTTCCGGACAGGGATGACAGATACGCAGTATTTT. Translating it yields CASFRTGMTDTQYF.

The chain joins TRBV5-4 to TRBJ2-6, with a possible D match to TRBD2 (5 bases). The CDR3 spans 18 residues. The germline V gene has CDR1 SGHNT and CDR2 YYREEE (reference sequence). The germline V and J ends were trimmed by 7 bases and 1 base, with 21 bases remaining between them. The CDR3: CASFFGVTERSGANVLTF. The CDR3 coding sequence is TGTGCCAGCTTTTTCGGGGTAACAGAAAGATCTGGGGCCAACGTCCTGACTTTC.

This rearrangement joins TRBV30 to TRBJ1-4; TRBD1 is a possible D gene (6 bases). The CDR3 runs 15 residues. Trimming stripped 2 bases from V and 0 bases from J, with 10 bases between. Germline V gene data show CDR1 as GTSNPN and CDR2 as SVGIG (reference sequence). In DNA form, the CDR3 reads TGTGCCTGGAGTCTCAAGGGGGCAACTAATGAAAAACTGTTTTTT. Translation gives CAWSLKGATNEKLFF.

V and J are TRBV4-1 and TRBJ1-3; D is ambiguous. Between the trimmed V and J ends, which lost 4 bases and 6 bases, there was a span of 10 bases. Germline CDR1 MGHRA, CDR2 YSYEKL. CDR3 size: 13 residues. The CDR3 loop is CASSLPSENTIYF. CDR3 sequence (DNA): TGCGCCAGCAGCCTCCCTAGCGAAAACACCATATATTTT.

V gene TRBV15 combines with J gene TRBJ2-3; 8 nucleotides match TRBD2. The CDR3 totals 17 residues. V shed 6 bases and J 2 bases; nucleotides not matched to a gene: 13. Germline-derived CDR1 and CDR2 are LNHNV and YYDKDF (reference sequence). The CDR3 here is CATRGLVGGAYTDTQYF. The CDR3 DNA follows: TGTGCCACCAGAGGACTGGTCGGGGGGGCTTACACAGATACGCAGTATTTT.

V is TRBV24-1 and J is TRBJ2-5, with TRBD1 matching 7 bases. CDR1 is KGHDR and CDR2 is SFDVKD in the germline V gene. J was trimmed by 2 bases and V by 10 bases; bases with no gene match: 9. The length of the CDR3 is 14 residues. CDR3 loop: CATRGTVDQETQYF. The CDR3 nucleotides are TGTGCCACTCGAGGGACAGTCGATCAAGAGACCCAGTACTTC.

J is TRBJ1-1 and V is TRBV20-1; D may be TRBD1 (5 bases). The germline CDR1 and CDR2 sequences are DFQATT and SNEGSKA (reference sequence). V was trimmed by 1 base and J by 6 bases, leaving 6 bases between them. This CDR3 is 11 amino acids long. Here the CDR3 reads CSARATAEAFF. In nucleotides, the CDR3 is TGCAGTGCTAGAGCGACAGCTGAAGCTTTCTTT.

The chain combines TRBV6-5 with TRBJ1-2; possible D gene TRBD1, 6 bases. The CDR3 is 15 amino acids. The germline CDR1 and CDR2 sequences are MNHEY and SVGAGI. Deletions cut 2 bases from V and 0 bases from J, with 10 bases between. The CDR3 DNA reads as TGTGCCAGCAGTTACCGGACAGAAGCTAACTATGGCTACACCTTC. Encoded protein: CASSYRTEANYGYTF.

This clone turned up a few times. The chain is built from TRBV29-1 and TRBJ2-7; maybe TRBD2 (5 bases). In germline, CDR1 is SQVTM, CDR2 ANQGSEA. Between the trimmed V and J ends, which lost 7 bases and 0 bases, there was a span of 13 bases. There are 13 residues in the CDR3. The CDR3: CSAEEEGSYEQYF. Here the CDR3 DNA reads TGCAGCGCCGAGGAAGAGGGCTCCTACGAGCAGTACTTC.